The 10 T cell receptor beta chains in this list originate from one sample, sequenced in a study of T cells in Graves' hyperthyroidism and ophthalmopathy. RNA transcripts gave rise to amplified TCR beta CDR3 regions. HTBI primers were employed in a first-round RT-PCR of the TCR CDR3. Each CDR3 protein gets one entry after TCRdb re-called the multiplex PCR reads with MiXCR. The data hold roughly 100,000 distinct CDR3 sequences, with around 50% observed a single time. The specimen sequenced was blood. These receptors came from a woman between 40 and 55 years old with Graves' hyperthyroidism.

This sequence joins TRBV29-1 and TRBJ2-7; D is tentatively TRBD1 or TRBD2 (5 bases each). Trimming removed 8 bases from V and 3 bases from J, with 11 bases in between. CDR3 length equals 11 residues. The V gene's germline CDR1 is SQVTM and CDR2 ANQGSEA. Here the CDR3 reads CSLAGSYEQYF. In DNA form, the CDR3 reads TGCAGCTTAGCAGGGAGCTACGAGCAGTACTTC.

In this sample, this clonotype turned up a few times. The chain combines TRBV10-3 with TRBJ1-5, with D perhaps TRBD1 (6 bases). Per germline, CDR1 ENHRY and CDR2 SYGVKD. The CDR3 totals 16 residues. V shed 0 bases and J shed 6 bases, with 15 bases lying between them. The CDR3 DNA reads TGTGCCATCAGTGAGTCGGGAGGGGGTCGTACTCAGCCCCAGCATTTT. Its protein is CAISESGGGRTQPQHF.

As regards this clonotype: This may arise from a read error, as a much more abundant clone is one base away. This chain connects TRBV27 to TRBJ1-2, with a tentative D call TRBD1 (5 bases). Germline CDR1 and CDR2: MNHEY and SMNVEV (reference sequence). The length of the CDR3 is 15 residues. The CDR3 DNA sequence: TGTGCCAGCAGTCCCGACCGTGGGACCGGCTATGGCCACACCTTC. This gives the protein CASSPDRGTGYGHTF.

The CDR3 loop is CASSQEKYQHF. The CDR3 coding sequence is TGTGCCAGCAGCCAGGAGAAGTACCAGCATTTT. The chain combines TRBV14 with TRBJ1-5; D unresolved. Trimming removed 3 bases at V and 12 bases at J, with 9 bases between. This CDR3 is 11 amino acids long. Germline CDR1 SGHDN, CDR2 FVKESK.

This clonotype was picked up one time. A read error may produce the germline difference seen at one junction end. Here the CDR3 reads CAGRPPVRPDGYGYTF. CDR3 nucleotide sequence: TGTGCCGGCAGACCGCCCGTCCGACCCGATGGGTATGGCTACACCTTC. The rearrangement joins TRBV7-9 to TRBJ1-2; D not resolved. Per germline, CDR1 SEHNR and CDR2 FQNEAQ (reference sequence). The CDR3 is 16 amino acids.

Ten or more counts support this clonotype. The genes are TRBV2 and TRBJ2-7; unclear D gene. CDR1 and CDR2 (germline): SNHLY, FYNNEI. This CDR3 has 13 amino acids. V dropped 6 bases and J dropped 0 bases, with 9 bases sitting between them. For the CDR3, the DNA is TGTGCCAGCAGGCCTTTCAACTCCTACGAGCAGTACTTC. It specifies CASRPFNSYEQYF.

Here the CDR3 DNA reads TGTGCCACCAGCAGAGAGGAGGCAGTCTATGGCTACACCTTC. Amino acids: CATSREEAVYGYTF. The gene calls are TRBV15 and TRBJ1-2; D gene unclear. CDR1 LNHNV and CDR2 YYDKDF come from the germline V gene (reference sequence). V lost 0 bases and J lost 4, with 9 bases in between. The CDR3 has 14 residues.

This clonotype was recorded at least ten times. The chain combines TRBV7-2 with TRBJ2-7; 8 bases align to TRBD2. V dropped 5 bases and J dropped 0; count of bases not matched to a gene: 6. The germline V gene encodes CDR1 SGHTA and CDR2 FQGNSA. The length of the CDR3 is 15 residues. The CDR3 DNA reads as TGTGCCAGCAGCCAAGGTCTAGCGGGCTCCTACGAGCAGTACTTC. This translates into CASSQGLAGSYEQYF.

As concerns this clonotype: A read error may produce the germline difference seen at one junction end. The chain is built from TRBV20-1 and TRBJ1-4; D gene unclear. There are 11 residues in the CDR3. Germline V gene sequence: CDR1 DFQATT, CDR2 SNEGSKA (reference sequence). The CDR3 loop reads CSVRTNEKLLF. The CDR3 DNA reads TGCAGTGTTAGAACTAATGAAAAACTGCTCTTT.

The chain has TRBV2 and TRBJ1-4; D gene uncertain. Germline V gene sequence: CDR1 SNHLY, CDR2 FYNNEI. The CDR3 has 12 residues. V dropped 7 bases and J dropped 8 bases, with 11 bases sitting between them. CDR3 loop: CASKETEEKLFF. For the CDR3, the DNA is TGTGCCAGCAAGGAAACGGAGGAAAAACTGTTTTTT.